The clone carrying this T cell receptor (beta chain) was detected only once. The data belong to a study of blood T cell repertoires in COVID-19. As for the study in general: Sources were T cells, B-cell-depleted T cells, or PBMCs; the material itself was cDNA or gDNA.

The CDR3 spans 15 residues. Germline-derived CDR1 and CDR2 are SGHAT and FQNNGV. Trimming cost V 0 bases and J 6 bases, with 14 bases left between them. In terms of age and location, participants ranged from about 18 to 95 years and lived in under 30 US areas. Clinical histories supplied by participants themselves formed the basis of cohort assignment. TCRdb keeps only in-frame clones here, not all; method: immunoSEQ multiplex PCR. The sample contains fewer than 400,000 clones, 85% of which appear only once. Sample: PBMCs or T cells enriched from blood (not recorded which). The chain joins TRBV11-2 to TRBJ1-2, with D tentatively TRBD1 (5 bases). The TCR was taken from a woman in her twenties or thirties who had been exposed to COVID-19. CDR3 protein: CASSLDLGQGNGYTF. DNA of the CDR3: TGTGCCAGCAGCTTAGATCTCGGTCAGGGAAATGGCTACACCTTC.